This TCR beta chain emerged from a study of blood T cell repertoires in COVID-19. Study as a whole: PBMCs, B-cell-depleted T cells, or T cells were the source of the cDNA or gDNA that made up the material.

Some clones are missing from TCRdb's copy, which holds only in-frame ones; the method was immunoSEQ multiplex PCR. The sample includes some 250,000 clones, 70% to 90% of them seen just once. Germline CDR1 SGHRS, CDR2 YFSETQ. The CDR3 loop spans 17 amino acids. V was clipped by 4 bases and J by 8 bases; unmatched bases: 19. Study members were between roughly 18 and 89 years old and lived in 20 to 30 US regions. The V gene is TRBV5-1, the J gene TRBJ1-2, with 8 bases fitting TRBD1. Sequencing was carried out using PBMCs or T cells enriched from blood (not recorded which). The clonotype originates from a woman between 45 and 60 years old who had recovered from COVID-19. CDR3: CASSPDPGADRVFGYTF. The CDR3 region has the DNA TGCGCCAGCAGCCCAGACCCAGGCGCGGACAGGGTCTTCGGCTACACCTTC.